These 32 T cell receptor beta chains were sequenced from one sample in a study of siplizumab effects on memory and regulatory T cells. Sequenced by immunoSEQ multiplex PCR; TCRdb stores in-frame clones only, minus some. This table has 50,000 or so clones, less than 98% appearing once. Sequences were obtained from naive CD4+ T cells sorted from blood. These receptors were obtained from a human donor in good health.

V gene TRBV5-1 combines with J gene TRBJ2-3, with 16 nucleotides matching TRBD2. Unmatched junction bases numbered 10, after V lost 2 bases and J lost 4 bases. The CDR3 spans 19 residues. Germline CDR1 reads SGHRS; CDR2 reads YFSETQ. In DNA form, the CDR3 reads TGCGCCAGCAGCTTACCCCCCGGGACTAGCGGGGGGGATGCAGATACGCAGTATTTT. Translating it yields CASSLPPGTSGGDADTQYF.

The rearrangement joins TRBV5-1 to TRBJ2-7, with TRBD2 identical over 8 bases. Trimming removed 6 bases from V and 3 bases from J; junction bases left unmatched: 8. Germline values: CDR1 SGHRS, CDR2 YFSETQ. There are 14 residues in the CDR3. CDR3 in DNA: TGCGCCAGCACCGATGGACTAGCTGGCTACGAGCAGTACTTC. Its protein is CASTDGLAGYEQYF. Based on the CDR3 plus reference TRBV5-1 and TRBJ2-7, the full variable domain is KAGVTQTPRYLIKTRGQQVTLSCSPISGHRSVSWYQQTPGQGLQFLFEYFSETQRNKGNFPGRFSGRQFSNSRSEMNVSTLELGDSALYLCASTDGLAGYEQYFGPGTRLTVT.

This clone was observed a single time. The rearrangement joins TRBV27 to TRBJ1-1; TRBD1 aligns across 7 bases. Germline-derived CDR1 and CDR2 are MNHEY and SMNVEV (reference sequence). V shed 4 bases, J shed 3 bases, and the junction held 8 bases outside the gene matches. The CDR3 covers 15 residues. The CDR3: CASSSQGNVYTEAFF. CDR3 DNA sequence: TGTGCCAGCAGTTCACAGGGGAATGTATACACTGAAGCTTTCTTT.

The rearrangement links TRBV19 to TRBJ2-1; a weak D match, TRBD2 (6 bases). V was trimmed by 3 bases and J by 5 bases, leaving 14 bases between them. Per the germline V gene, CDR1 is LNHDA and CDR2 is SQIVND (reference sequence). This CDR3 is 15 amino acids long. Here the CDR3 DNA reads TGTGCCAGTAGTATCGCTAGCGCAAACAACAATGAGCAGTTCTTC. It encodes CASSIASANNNEQFF.

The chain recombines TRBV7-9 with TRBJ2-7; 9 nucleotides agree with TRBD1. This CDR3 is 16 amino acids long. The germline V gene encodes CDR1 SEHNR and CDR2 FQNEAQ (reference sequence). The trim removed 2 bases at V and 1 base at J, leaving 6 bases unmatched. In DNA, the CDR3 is TGTGCCAGCAGCTTACTCGGGACAGGGAGATCCTACGAGCAGTACTTC. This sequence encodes CASSLLGTGRSYEQYF.

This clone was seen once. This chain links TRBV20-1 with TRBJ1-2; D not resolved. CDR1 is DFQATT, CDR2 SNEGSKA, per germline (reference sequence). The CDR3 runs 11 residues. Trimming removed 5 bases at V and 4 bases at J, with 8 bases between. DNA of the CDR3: TGCAGTGCTGCGTTGCGCTATGGCTACACCTTC. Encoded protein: CSAALRYGYTF.

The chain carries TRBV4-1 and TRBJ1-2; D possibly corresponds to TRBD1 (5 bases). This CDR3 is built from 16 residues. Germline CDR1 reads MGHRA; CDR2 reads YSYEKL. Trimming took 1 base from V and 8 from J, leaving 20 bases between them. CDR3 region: CASSQGRGTTLGGYTF. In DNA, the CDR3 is TGCGCCAGCAGCCAAGGGCGGGGGACGACCCTCGGAGGCTACACCTTC.

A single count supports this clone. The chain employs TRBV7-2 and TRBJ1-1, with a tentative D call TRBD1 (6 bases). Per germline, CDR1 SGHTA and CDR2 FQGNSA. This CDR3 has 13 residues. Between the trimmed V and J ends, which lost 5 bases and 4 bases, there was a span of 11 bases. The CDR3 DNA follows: TGTGCCAGCAGCCCGAGGGGGGCCACTGAAGCTTTCTTT. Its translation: CASSPRGATEAFF.

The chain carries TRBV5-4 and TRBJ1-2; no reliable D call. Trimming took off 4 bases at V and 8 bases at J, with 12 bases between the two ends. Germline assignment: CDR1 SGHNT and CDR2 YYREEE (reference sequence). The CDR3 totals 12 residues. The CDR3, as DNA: TGTGCCAGCAGCCGGCCGGGGAAAGGCTACACCTTC. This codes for CASSRPGKGYTF.

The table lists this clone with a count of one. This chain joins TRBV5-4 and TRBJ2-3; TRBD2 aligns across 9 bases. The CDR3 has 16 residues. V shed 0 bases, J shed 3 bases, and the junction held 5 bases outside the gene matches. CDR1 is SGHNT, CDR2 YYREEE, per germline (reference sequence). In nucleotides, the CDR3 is TGTGCCAGCAGCTTGGGGGGTCTAGCGGGGACAGATACGCAGTATTTT. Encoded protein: CASSLGGLAGTDTQYF.

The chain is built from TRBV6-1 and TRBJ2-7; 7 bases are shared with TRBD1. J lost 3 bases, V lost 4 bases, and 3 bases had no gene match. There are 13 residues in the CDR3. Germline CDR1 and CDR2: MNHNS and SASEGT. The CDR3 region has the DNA TGTGCCAGCAGTGCAGGGGGTCGCTACGAGCAGTACTTC. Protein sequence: CASSAGGRYEQYF.

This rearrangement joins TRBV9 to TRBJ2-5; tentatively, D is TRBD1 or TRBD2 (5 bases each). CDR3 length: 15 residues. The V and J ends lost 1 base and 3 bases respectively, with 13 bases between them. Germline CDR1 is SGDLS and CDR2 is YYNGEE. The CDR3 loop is CASSVFGTEKETQYF. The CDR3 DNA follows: TGTGCCAGCAGCGTATTCGGGACCGAAAAAGAGACCCAGTACTTC.

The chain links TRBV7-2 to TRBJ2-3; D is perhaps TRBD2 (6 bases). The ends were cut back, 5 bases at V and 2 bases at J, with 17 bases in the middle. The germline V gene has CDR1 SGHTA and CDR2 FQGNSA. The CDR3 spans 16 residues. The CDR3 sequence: CASSPWDLPTTDTQYF. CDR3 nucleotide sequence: TGTGCCAGCAGCCCCTGGGACTTACCTACCACAGATACGCAGTATTTT.

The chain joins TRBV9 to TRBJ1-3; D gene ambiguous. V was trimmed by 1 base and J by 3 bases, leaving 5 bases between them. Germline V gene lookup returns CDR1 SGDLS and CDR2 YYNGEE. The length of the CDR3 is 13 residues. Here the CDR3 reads CASSVNGGNTIYF. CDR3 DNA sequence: TGTGCCAGCAGCGTAAATGGTGGAAACACCATATATTTT.

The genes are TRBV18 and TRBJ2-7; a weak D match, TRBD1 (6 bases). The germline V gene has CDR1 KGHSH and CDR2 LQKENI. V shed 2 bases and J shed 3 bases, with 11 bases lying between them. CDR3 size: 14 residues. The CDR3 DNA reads TGTGCCAGCTCACCATCAGGGGTGGGCTACGAGCAGTACTTC. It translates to CASSPSGVGYEQYF. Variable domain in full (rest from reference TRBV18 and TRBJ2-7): NAGVMQNPRHLVRRRGQEARLRCSPMKGHSHVYWYRQLPEEGLKFMVYLQKENIIDESGMPKERFSAEFPKEGPSILRIQQVVRGDSAAYFCASSPSGVGYEQYFGPGTRLTVT.

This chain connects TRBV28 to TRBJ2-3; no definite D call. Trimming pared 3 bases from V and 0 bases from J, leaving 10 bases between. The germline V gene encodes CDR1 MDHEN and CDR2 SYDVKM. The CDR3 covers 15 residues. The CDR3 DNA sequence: TGTGCCAGCAGTTTGGGCTATTCTAGCACAGATACGCAGTATTTT. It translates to CASSLGYSSTDTQYF.

The CDR3 sequence: CAWRQDRYYGYTF. The CDR3 coding sequence is TGTGCCTGGAGACAGGACAGATACTATGGCTACACCTTC. This chain links TRBV30 with TRBJ1-2; D perhaps matches TRBD1 (6 bases). CDR3 length equals 13 residues. V was pared by 3 bases and J by 3 bases, with 11 bases between. Germline-derived CDR1 and CDR2 are GTSNPN and SVGIG (reference sequence).

In DNA, the CDR3 is TGTGCCAGCAGCTTAGTGCCGGGCCCCTACGAGCAGTACTTC. Its translation is CASSLVPGPYEQYF. This chain connects TRBV5-5 to TRBJ2-5, with D unresolved. The J call may be mistaken, given a closer DNA end match to TRBJ2-7. The CDR3 is 14 residues long. In germline, CDR1 is SGHKS, CDR2 YYEKEE (reference sequence).

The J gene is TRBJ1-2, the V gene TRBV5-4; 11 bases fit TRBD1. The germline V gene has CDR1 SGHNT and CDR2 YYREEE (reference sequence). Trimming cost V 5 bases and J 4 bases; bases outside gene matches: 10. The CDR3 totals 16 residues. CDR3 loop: CASRYDTGTGGYGYTF. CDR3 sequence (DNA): TGTGCCAGCAGATATGACACCGGGACAGGGGGCTATGGCTACACCTTC.

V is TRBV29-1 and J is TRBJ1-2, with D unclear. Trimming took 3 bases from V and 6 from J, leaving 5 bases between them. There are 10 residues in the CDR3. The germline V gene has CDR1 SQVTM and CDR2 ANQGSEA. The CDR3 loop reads CSVDSHGYTF. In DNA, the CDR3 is TGCAGCGTTGATTCCCATGGCTACACCTTC.

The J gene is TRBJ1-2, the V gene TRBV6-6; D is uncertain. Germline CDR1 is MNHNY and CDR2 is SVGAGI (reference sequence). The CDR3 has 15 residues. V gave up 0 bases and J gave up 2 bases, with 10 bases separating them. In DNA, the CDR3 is TGTGCCAGCAGTTACTCGACTGGCACCAACTATGGCTACACCTTC. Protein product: CASSYSTGTNYGYTF.

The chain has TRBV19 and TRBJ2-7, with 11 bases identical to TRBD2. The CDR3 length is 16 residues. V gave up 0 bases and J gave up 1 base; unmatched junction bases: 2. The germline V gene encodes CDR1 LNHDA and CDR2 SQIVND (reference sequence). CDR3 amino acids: CASSIDASGRSYEQYF. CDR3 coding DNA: TGTGCCAGTAGTATAGACGCTAGCGGGAGGTCCTACGAGCAGTACTTC.

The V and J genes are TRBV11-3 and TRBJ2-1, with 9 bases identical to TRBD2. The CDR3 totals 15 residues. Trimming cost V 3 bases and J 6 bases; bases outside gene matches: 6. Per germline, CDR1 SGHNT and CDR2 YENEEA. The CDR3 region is CASSFETSGVNEQFF. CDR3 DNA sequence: TGTGCCAGCAGCTTCGAGACTAGCGGTGTCAATGAGCAGTTCTTC.

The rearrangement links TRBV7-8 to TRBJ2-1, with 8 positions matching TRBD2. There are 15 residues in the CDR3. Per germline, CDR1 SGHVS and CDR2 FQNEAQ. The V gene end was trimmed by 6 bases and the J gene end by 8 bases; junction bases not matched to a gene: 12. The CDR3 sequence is CASRHKAGVFDEQFF. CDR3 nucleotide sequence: TGTGCCAGCAGGCACAAAGCGGGAGTGTTCGATGAGCAGTTCTTC.

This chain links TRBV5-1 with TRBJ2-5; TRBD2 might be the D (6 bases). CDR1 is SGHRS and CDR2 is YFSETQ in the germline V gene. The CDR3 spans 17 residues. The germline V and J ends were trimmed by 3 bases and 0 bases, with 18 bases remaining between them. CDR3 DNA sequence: TGCGCCAGCAGCTCCGGGGGTAGGGGAGTCAACCAAGAGACCCAGTACTTC. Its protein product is CASSSGGRGVNQETQYF.

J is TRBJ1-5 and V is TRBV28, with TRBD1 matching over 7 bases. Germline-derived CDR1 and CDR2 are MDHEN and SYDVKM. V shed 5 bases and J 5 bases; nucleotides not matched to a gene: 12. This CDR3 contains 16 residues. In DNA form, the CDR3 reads TGTGCCAGCAGTCGCCCGAGGACAGGAGGTTATCAGCCCCAGCATTTT. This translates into CASSRPRTGGYQPQHF.

The CDR3 nucleotides read TGTGCCAGTAGTGTTACTAGCGGGAGGTACAATGAGCAGTTCTTC. Residues: CASSVTSGRYNEQFF. This chain links TRBV19 with TRBJ2-1; 12 bases map to TRBD2. The germline V gene encodes CDR1 LNHDA and CDR2 SQIVND (reference sequence). Trimming removed 5 bases from V and 4 bases from J; junction bases left unmatched: 3. This CDR3 spans 15 amino acids.

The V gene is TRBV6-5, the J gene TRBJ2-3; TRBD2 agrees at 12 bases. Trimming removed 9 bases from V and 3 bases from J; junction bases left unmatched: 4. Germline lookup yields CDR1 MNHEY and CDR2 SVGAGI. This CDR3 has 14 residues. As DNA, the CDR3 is TGTGCCAGTACCGGGACTAGCGGGACAGATACGCAGTATTTT. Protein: CASTGTSGTDTQYF.

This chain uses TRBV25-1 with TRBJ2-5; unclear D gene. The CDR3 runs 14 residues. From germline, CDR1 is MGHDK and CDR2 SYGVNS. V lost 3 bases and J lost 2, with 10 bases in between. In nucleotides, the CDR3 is TGTGCCAGCAGTGATTGGAGAGTACAAGAGACCCAGTACTTC. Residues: CASSDWRVQETQYF.

CDR3 in amino acids: CASSKTGNTEAFF. The CDR3 coding sequence is TGTGCCAGCAGCAAAACAGGGAACACTGAAGCTTTCTTT. The rearrangement uses TRBV5-4 and TRBJ1-1, with D perhaps matching TRBD1 (5 bases). Deletions cut 4 bases from V and 1 base from J, with 8 bases between. The CDR3 is 13 residues long. Germline V lookup: CDR1 SGHNT, CDR2 YYREEE (reference sequence).

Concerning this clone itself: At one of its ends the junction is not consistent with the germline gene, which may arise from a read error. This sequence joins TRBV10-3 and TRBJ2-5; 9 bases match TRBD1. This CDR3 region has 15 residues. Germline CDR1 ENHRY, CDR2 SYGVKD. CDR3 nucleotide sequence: TGTGCCATCAGTGAGTACACGGGACAGGGAGAGATCCAGTACTTC. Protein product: CAISEYTGQGEIQYF.

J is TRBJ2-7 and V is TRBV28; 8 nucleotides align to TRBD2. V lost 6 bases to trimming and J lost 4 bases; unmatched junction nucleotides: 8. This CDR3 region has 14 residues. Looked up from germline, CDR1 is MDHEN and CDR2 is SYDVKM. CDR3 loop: CASSFSGTSYEQYF. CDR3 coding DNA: TGTGCCAGCAGCTTTAGCGGGACATCTTACGAGCAGTACTTC.